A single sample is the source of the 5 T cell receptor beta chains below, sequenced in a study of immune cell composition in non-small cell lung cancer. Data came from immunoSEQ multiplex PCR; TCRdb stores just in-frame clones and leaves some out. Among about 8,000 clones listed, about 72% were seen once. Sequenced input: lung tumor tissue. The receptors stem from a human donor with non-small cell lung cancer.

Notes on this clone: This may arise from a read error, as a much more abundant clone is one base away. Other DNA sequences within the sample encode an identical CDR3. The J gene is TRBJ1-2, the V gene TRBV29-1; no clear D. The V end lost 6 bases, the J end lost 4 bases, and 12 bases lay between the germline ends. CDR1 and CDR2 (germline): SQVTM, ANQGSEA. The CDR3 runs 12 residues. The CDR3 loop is CSVVTPPYGYTF. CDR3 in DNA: TGCAGCGTAGTGACTCCTCCCTATGGCTACACCTTC.

This CDR3 is CASSLGTSGRTDTQYF. The CDR3 coding sequence is TGTGCCAGCAGCTTAGGAACTAGCGGGAGAACAGATACGCAGTATTTT. The chain has TRBV11-3 and TRBJ2-3, with 11 bases aligning to TRBD2. V was clipped by 1 base and J by 3 bases; unmatched bases: 3. The CDR3 sequence is 16 residues long. CDR1 and CDR2 (germline): SGHNT, YENEEA.

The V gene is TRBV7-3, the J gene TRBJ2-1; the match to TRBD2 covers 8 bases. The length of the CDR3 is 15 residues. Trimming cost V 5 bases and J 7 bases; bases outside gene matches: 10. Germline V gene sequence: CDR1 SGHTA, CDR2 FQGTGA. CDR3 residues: CASSPGGAGGNEQFF. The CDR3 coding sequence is TGTGCCAGCAGCCCCGGGGGGGCCGGCGGGAATGAGCAGTTCTTC.

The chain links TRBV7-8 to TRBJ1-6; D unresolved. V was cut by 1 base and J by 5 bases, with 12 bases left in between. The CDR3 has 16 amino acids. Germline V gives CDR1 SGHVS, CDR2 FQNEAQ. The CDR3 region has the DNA TGTGCCAGCAGCTTAGGCGCGGGAAGGAATAATTCACCCCTCCACTTT. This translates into CASSLGAGRNNSPLHF.

CDR3 amino acids: CASSLIAAETQYF. In DNA, the CDR3 is TGTGCCAGCAGCTTAATAGCAGCGGAGACCCAGTACTTC. This chain connects TRBV7-9 to TRBJ2-5; no clear D gene. The CDR3 consists of 13 residues. The V gene's germline CDR1 is SEHNR and CDR2 FQNEAQ (reference sequence). The germline V and J ends were trimmed by 2 bases and 5 bases, with 9 bases remaining between them. Using reference TRBV7-9 and TRBJ2-5 for the parts outside the CDR3, the full variable domain is DTGVSQNPRHKITKRGQNVTFRCDPISEHNRLYWYRQTLGQGPEFLTYFQNEAQLEKSRLLSDRFSAERPKGSFSTLEIQRTEQGDSAMYLCASSLIAAETQYFGPGTRLLVL.